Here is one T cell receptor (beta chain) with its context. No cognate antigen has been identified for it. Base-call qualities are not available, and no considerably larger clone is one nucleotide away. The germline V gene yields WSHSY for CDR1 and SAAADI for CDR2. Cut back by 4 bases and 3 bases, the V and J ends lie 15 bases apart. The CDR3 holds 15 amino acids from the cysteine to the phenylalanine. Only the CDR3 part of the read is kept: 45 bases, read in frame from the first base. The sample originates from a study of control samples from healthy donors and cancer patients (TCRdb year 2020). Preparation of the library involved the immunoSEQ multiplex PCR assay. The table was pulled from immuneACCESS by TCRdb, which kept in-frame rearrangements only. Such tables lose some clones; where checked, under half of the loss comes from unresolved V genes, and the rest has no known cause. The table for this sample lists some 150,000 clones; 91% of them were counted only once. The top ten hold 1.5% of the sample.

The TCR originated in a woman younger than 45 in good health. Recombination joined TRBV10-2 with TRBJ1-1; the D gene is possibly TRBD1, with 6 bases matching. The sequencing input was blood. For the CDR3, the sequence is CASSGFGGRYTEAFF. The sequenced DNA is TGCGCCAGCAGTGGGTTCGGGGGGCGGTACACTGAAGCTTTCTTT.